This TCR beta chain comes out of a study of T cells in Graves' hyperthyroidism and ophthalmopathy. Study-level findings and limits: The model identified upcoming ophthalmopathy a median about six months ahead of onset. Most thyroid-expanded clonotypes above 0.001 were also found in blood. Stable hyperthyroidism and ophthalmopathy were separated using 13 V-J signatures.

CDR1 is SGHVS and CDR2 is FQNEAQ in the germline V gene. J lost 7 bases, V lost 4 bases, and 5 bases had no gene match. CDR3 length equals 14 residues. Amplified TCR beta CDR3 regions came from RNA transcripts. First-round RT-PCR of the TCR CDR3 relied on the HTBI primer set. TCRdb called the multiplex PCR reads again in MiXCR, with one record for every CDR3 protein. The sample consists of fewer than 350,000 distinct CDR3 sequences, under 25% of them appearing once. Patients showing uncontrolled infection, other autoimmune disease, pregnancy or lactation were ineligible. This clonotype has a count of ten or more. No antigen is known for it.

V gene TRBV7-8 combines with J gene TRBJ2-1, with 9 bases fitting TRBD1. The clonotype comes from a woman aged 50 to 60 with Graves' hyperthyroidism. The sequenced material came from blood. The CDR3 DNA sequence: TGTGCCAGCAGCTGGGACAGGGTTTGGAATGAGCAGTTCTTC. This encodes CASSWDRVWNEQFF.